This entry concerns a single TCR beta chain. The V gene's germline CDR1 is SEHNR and CDR2 FQNEAQ (reference sequence). This CDR3 region has 14 residues. V was pared by 2 bases and J by 7 bases, with 14 bases between. The data originate from a study of cytomegalovirus exposure and HLA in healthy donors. The PCR contained 60 Vbeta and 13 Jbeta primers. Some clones are missing from TCRdb's copy, which holds only in-frame ones; the method was immunoSEQ multiplex PCR. This repertoire includes approximately 52,000 clones. Sequenced input: PBMCs. The V call is TRBV7-9, the J call TRBJ2-5, with D perhaps TRBD1 (6 bases). This clonotype was sampled from a woman aged 55-70 years in good health and CMV-seropositive. The CDR3 nucleotides read TGTGCCAGCAGCTTATCCACGGACAGCGGGACCCAGTACTTC. Encoded protein: CASSLSTDSGTQYF.